This TCR beta chain was profiled in a study of OX40 agonist ivuxolimab in advanced cancers. The protocol was immunoSEQ multiplex PCR, while the TCRdb copy is restricted to in-frame clones and leaves out a portion. Found here are 55,000 to 80,000 clones, nearly 90% of them singletons; the top ten hold about 0.25%. The V and J ends lost 3 bases and 6 bases respectively, with 7 bases between them. Germline loops: CDR1 KGHSH, CDR2 LQKENI. The length of the CDR3 is 12 residues. The chain is built from TRBV18 and TRBJ2-3; D uncertain. The source is an adult with an advanced solid tumor such as melanoma, head and neck, liver or kidney cancer. The sequencing here drew on CD4+ or CD8+ T cells sorted from blood, taken in a trial of the OX40 agonist ivuxolimab. CDR3 DNA sequence: TGTGCCAGCTCACCGAGTGAGGATACGCAGTATTTT. It is translated as CASSPSEDTQYF.